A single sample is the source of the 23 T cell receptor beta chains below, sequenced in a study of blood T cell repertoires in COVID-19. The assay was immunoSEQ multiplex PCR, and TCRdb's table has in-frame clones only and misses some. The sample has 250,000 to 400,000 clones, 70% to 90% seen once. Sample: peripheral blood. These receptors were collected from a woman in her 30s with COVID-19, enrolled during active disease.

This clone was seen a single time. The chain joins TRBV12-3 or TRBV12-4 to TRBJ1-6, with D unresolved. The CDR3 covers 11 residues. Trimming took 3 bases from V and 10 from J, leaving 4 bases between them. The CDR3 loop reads CASSFGSPLHF. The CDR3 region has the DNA TGTGCCAGCAGTTTTGGCTCACCCCTCCACTTT.

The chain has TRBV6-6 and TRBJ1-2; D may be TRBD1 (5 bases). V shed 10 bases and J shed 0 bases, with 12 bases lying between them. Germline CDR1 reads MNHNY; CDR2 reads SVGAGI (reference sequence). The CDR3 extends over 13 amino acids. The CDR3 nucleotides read TGTGCCACCCGACAGAAGGCTAACTATGGCTACACCTTC. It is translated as CATRQKANYGYTF.

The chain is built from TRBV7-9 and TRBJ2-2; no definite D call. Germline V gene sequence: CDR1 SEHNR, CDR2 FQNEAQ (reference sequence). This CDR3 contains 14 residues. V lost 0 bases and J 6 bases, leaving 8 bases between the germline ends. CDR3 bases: TGTGCCAGCAGCTTAGCTAGTCTCGCCGGGGAGCTGTTTTTT. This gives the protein CASSLASLAGELFF.

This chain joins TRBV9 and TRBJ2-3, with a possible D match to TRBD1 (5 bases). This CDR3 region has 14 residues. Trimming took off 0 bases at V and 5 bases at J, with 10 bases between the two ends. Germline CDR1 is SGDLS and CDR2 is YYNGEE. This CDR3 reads CASSVDSRGDTQYF. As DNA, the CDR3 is TGTGCCAGCAGCGTAGACAGTAGGGGAGATACGCAGTATTTT.

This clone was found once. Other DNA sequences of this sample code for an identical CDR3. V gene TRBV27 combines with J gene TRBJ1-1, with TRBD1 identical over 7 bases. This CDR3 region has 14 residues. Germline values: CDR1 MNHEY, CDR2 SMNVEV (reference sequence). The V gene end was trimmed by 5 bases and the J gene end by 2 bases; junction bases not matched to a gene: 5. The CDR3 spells CASSLNRGNTEAFF. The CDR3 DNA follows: TGTGCCAGCAGTCTAAACAGGGGTAACACTGAAGCTTTCTTT.

Here the CDR3 DNA reads TGCGCCAGCAGCCAATGGGGAGCGACCACAGATACGCAGTATTTT. Its protein product is CASSQWGATTDTQYF. The chain carries TRBV4-1 and TRBJ2-3; D is perhaps TRBD2 (5 bases). V lost 2 bases, J lost 2 bases, and 11 bases lay in between. CDR1 MGHRA and CDR2 YSYEKL come from the germline V gene. The CDR3 loop spans 15 amino acids.

CDR3 protein: CAISEGTGSTEAFF. Written as DNA, the CDR3 is TGTGCCATCAGTGAGGGTACAGGTAGCACTGAAGCTTTCTTT. The chain links TRBV10-3 to TRBJ1-1; weak D call: TRBD1 (5 bases). Germline CDR1 ENHRY, CDR2 SYGVKD. This CDR3 contains 14 residues. Trimming cost V 2 bases and J 4 bases, with 11 bases left between them.

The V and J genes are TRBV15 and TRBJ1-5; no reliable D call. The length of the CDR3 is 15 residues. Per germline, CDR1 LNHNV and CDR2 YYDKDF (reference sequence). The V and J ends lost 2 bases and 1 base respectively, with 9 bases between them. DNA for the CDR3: TGTGCCACCAGCAGATTGACTGAGAGCAATCAGCCCCAGCATTTT. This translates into CATSRLTESNQPQHF.

The CDR3 sequence: CASSLGGGQSYGYTF. In DNA form, the CDR3 reads TGTGCCAGCAGCTTAGGGGGGGGACAATCCTATGGCTACACCTTC. The chain combines TRBV7-6 with TRBJ1-2; TRBD1 is a possible D gene (6 bases). V lost 1 base and J lost 4, with 13 bases in between. This CDR3 comprises 15 residues. Germline loops: CDR1 SGHVS, CDR2 FNYEAQ.

The CDR3 protein is CASSQVPSTEAFF. CDR3 nucleotides: TGCGCCAGCAGCCAAGTCCCCTCCACTGAAGCTTTCTTT. The chain has TRBV4-1 and TRBJ1-1, with D unresolved. V lost 1 base and J 4 bases, leaving 7 bases between the germline ends. Germline V gene sequence: CDR1 MGHRA, CDR2 YSYEKL. The CDR3 length is 13 residues.

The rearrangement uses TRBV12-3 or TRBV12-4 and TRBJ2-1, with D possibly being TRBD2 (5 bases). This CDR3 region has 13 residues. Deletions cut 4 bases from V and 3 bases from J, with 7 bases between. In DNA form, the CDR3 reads TGTGCCAGCAGTTCGACTAACTACAATGAGCAGTTCTTC. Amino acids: CASSSTNYNEQFF.

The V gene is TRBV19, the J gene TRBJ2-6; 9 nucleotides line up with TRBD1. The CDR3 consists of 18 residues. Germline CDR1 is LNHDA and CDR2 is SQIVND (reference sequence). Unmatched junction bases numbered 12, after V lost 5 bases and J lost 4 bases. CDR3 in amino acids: CASSSEGQGRTGANVLTF. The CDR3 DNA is TGTGCCAGTAGTTCGGAGGGACAGGGTCGCACCGGGGCCAACGTCCTGACTTTC.

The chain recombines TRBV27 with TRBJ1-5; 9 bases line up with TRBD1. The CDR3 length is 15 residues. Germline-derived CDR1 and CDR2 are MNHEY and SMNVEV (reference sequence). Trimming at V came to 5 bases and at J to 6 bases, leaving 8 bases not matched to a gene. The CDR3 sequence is CASSASGTGFQPQHF. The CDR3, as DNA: TGTGCCAGCAGTGCCTCCGGGACAGGGTTTCAGCCCCAGCATTTT.

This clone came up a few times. CDR3 residues: CASSPGGYGYTF. In nucleotides, the CDR3 is TGTGCCAGTAGCCCGGGGGGCTATGGCTACACCTTC. J is TRBJ1-2 and V is TRBV19, with a tentative D call TRBD1 (5 bases). The CDR3 runs 12 residues. V lost 6 bases and J 4 bases, leaving 9 bases between the germline ends. CDR1 and CDR2 (germline): LNHDA, SQIVND (reference sequence).

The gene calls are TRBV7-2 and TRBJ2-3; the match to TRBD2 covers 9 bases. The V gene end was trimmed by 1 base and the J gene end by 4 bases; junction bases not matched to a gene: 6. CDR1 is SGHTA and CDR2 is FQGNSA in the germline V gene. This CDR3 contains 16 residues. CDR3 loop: CASSLESRGGSDTQYF. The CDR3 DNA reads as TGTGCCAGCAGCTTAGAATCGCGGGGGGGATCAGATACGCAGTATTTT. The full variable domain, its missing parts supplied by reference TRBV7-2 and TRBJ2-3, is GAGVSQSPSNKVTEKGKDVELRCDPISGHTALYWYRQSLGQGLEFLIYFQGNSAPDKSGLPSDRFSAERTGGSVSTLTIQRTQQEDSAVYLCASSLESRGGSDTQYFGPGTRLTVL.

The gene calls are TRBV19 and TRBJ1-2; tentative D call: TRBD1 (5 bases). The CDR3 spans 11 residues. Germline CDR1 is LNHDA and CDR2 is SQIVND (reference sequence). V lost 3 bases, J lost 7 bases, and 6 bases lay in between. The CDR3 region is CASSIGGGYTF. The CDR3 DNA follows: TGTGCCAGTAGTATCGGGGGTGGCTACACCTTC.

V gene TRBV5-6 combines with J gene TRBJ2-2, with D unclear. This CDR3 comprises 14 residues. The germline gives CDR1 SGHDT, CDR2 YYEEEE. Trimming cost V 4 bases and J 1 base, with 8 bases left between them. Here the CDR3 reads CASSPTRNTGELFF. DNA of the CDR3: TGTGCCAGCAGCCCGACTCGGAACACCGGGGAGCTGTTTTTT.

CDR3 in DNA: TGTGCCAGCAGTGAAGCGGGAGGAGGGGAGCTGTTTTTT. This codes for CASSEAGGGELFF. The V call is TRBV2, the J call TRBJ2-2; TRBD2 is a possible D gene (6 bases). Germline CDR1 reads SNHLY; CDR2 reads FYNNEI. Trimming took off 0 bases at V and 8 bases at J, with 7 bases between the two ends. The CDR3 sequence is 13 residues long. Supplemented by reference TRBV2 and TRBJ2-2, the full variable domain reads EPEVTQTPSHQVTQMGQEVILRCVPISNHLYFYWYRQILGQKVEFLVSFYNNEISEKSEIFDDQFSVERPDGSNFTLKIRSTKLEDSAMYFCASSEAGGGELFFGEGSRLTVL.

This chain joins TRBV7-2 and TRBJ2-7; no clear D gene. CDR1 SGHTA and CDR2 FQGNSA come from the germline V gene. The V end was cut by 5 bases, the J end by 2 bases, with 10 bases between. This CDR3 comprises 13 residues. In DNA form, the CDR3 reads TGTGCCAGCAGCGAAAGCCCCACCTACGAGCAGTACTTC. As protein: CASSESPTYEQYF.

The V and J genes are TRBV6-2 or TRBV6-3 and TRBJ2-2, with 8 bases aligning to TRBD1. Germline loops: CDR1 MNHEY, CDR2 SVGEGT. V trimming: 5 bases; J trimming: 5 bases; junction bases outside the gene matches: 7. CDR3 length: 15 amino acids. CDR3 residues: CASSKGQGWTGELFF. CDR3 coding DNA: TGTGCCAGCAGTAAAGGACAGGGATGGACCGGGGAGCTGTTTTTT.

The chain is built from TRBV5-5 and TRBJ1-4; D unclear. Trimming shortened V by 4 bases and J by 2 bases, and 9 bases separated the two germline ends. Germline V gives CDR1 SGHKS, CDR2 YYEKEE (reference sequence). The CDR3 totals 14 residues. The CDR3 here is CASSLSGTNEKLFF. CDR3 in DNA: TGTGCCAGCAGCCTGTCGGGGACTAATGAAAAACTGTTTTTT.

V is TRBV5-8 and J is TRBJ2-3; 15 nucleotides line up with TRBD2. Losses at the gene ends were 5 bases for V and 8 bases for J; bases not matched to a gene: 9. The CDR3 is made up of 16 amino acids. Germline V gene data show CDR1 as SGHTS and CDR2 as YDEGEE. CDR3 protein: CASRWTSGGALGTQYF. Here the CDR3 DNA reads TGTGCCAGCAGATGGACTAGCGGGGGGGCCCTCGGTACGCAGTATTTT.

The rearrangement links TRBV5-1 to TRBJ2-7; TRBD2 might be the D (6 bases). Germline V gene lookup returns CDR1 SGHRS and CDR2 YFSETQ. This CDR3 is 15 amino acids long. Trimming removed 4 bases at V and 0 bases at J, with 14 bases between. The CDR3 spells CASSRGDSGSYEQYF. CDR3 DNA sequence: TGCGCCAGCAGCCGTGGGGACTCCGGCTCCTACGAGCAGTACTTC.